A single sample is the source of the 21 T cell receptor beta chains below, sequenced in a study of response to subunit inactivated influenza vaccine. TCRdb used MiXCR to reprocess the RT-PCR reads, holding one entry per CDR3 protein. The sample holds around 580,000 distinct CDR3 sequences; about an eighth are singletons and the top ten take roughly 10%. The material sequenced was PBMCs from blood, taken on the day of vaccination. Receptors originate from a man between 50 and 59 years old who received an inactivated influenza vaccine.

This clonotype has ten or more counts. V usage is TRBV7-3 and J usage is TRBJ2-2, with no clear D. The germline gives CDR1 SGHTA, CDR2 FQGTGA. The CDR3 extends over 14 amino acids. Trimming took off 5 bases at V and 5 bases at J, with 12 bases between the two ends. The CDR3, as DNA: TGTGCCAGCAGCCTGGACCCTGGGACCGGGGAGCTGTTTTTT. The encoded protein is CASSLDPGTGELFF.

The CDR3 is CASSPRQGAGTGELFF. The CDR3 nucleotides are TGTGCCAGCAGCCCACGACAGGGGGCGGGCACCGGGGAGCTGTTTTTT. The J gene is TRBJ2-2, the V gene TRBV7-9; TRBD1 agrees at 10 bases. Germline V lookup: CDR1 SEHNR, CDR2 FQNEAQ (reference sequence). CDR3 size: 16 residues. V was pared by 5 bases and J by 4 bases, with 7 bases of the junction left unmatched.

J is TRBJ2-7 and V is TRBV18; tentative D call: TRBD1 (6 bases). The V and J ends lost 6 bases and 4 bases respectively, with 19 bases between them. CDR1 is KGHSH, CDR2 LQKENI, per germline. The CDR3 covers 15 residues. The CDR3 sequence: CASSGGRQDRYEQYF. The CDR3 DNA reads TGTGCCAGCTCTGGTGGGAGACAGGATCGTTACGAGCAGTACTTC.

This clonotype was counted a few times. The genes are TRBV7-2 and TRBJ1-2; unclear D gene. CDR1 is SGHTA, CDR2 FQGNSA, per germline. The V and J ends lost 1 base and 6 bases respectively, with 12 bases between them. The CDR3 sequence is 14 residues long. The CDR3 DNA reads TGTGCCAGCAGCTTAGACGTTTTGACGAATGGCTACACCTTC. Amino acids: CASSLDVLTNGYTF.

The genes are TRBV30 and TRBJ2-1; the match to TRBD2 covers 15 bases. In germline, CDR1 is GTSNPN, CDR2 SVGIG (reference sequence). The CDR3 loop spans 15 amino acids. V was pared by 0 bases and J by 9 bases, with 3 bases of the junction left unmatched. The CDR3 DNA follows: TGTGCCTGGAGTGTTGGACTAGCGGGAGGGATTGAGCAGTTCTTC. Protein: CAWSVGLAGGIEQFF.

This clonotype has only a few counts. This chain links TRBV5-1 with TRBJ2-5; TRBD1 agrees at 7 bases. J was trimmed by 0 bases and V by 0 bases; bases with no gene match: 5. Germline lookup yields CDR1 SGHRS and CDR2 YFSETQ. The CDR3 has 16 residues. This chain's CDR3 is CASSLAGTVYQETQYF. Here the CDR3 DNA reads TGCGCCAGCAGCTTGGCCGGGACAGTGTACCAAGAGACCCAGTACTTC. Based on the CDR3 plus reference TRBV5-1 and TRBJ2-5, the full variable domain is KAGVTQTPRYLIKTRGQQVTLSCSPISGHRSVSWYQQTPGQGLQFLFEYFSETQRNKGNFPGRFSGRQFSNSRSEMNVSTLELGDSALYLCASSLAGTVYQETQYFGPGTRLLVL.

The V and J genes are TRBV6-5 and TRBJ2-4; D not resolved. V lost 0 bases, J lost 8 bases, and 11 bases lay in between. The CDR3 has 14 residues. Germline-derived CDR1 and CDR2 are MNHEY and SVGAGI. CDR3 in amino acids: CASSYSQIGDIQYF. The CDR3, as DNA: TGTGCCAGCAGTTACTCTCAGATTGGGGACATTCAGTACTTC.

The table lists this clonotype with a few counts. The chain employs TRBV12-3 or TRBV12-4 and TRBJ2-7; unclear D gene. Trimming took off 2 bases at V and 10 bases at J, with 9 bases between the two ends. This CDR3 region has 11 residues. The CDR3 sequence: CASSLLITQYF. The CDR3 DNA sequence: TGTGCCAGCAGTTTATTAATAACCCAGTACTTC.

This clonotype was observed a handful of times. The chain couples TRBV7-2 to TRBJ2-7; D uncertain. This CDR3 is built from 13 residues. The germline V and J ends were trimmed by 2 bases and 3 bases, with 8 bases remaining between them. Germline V gene sequence: CDR1 SGHTA, CDR2 FQGNSA. The CDR3 region is CASSLNYLYEQYF. DNA for the CDR3: TGTGCCAGCAGCTTAAACTACCTCTACGAGCAGTACTTC.

This clonotype was seen repeatedly, ten times or more. This chain links TRBV20-1 with TRBJ1-2; a weak D match, TRBD1 (5 bases). This CDR3 has 15 amino acids. Trimming removed 5 bases from V and 0 bases from J, with 16 bases in between. The germline V gene encodes CDR1 DFQATT and CDR2 SNEGSKA (reference sequence). In DNA form, the CDR3 reads TGCAGTGCTGGAGGCGGGACGGGCCCTAACTATGGCTACACCTTC. Protein product: CSAGGGTGPNYGYTF.

The gene calls are TRBV7-9 and TRBJ1-1, with 7 bases fitting TRBD1. CDR1 is SEHNR, CDR2 FQNEAQ, per germline (reference sequence). The V segment lost 5 bases and the J segment 3 bases; nucleotides outside the gene matches: 6. This CDR3 is built from 14 residues. CDR3 protein: CASSTGQVDTEAFF. The CDR3 bases are TGTGCCAGCAGCACAGGACAGGTCGACACTGAAGCTTTCTTT.

This chain links TRBV5-6 with TRBJ1-1; weak D call: TRBD1 (5 bases). CDR1 is SGHDT, CDR2 YYEEEE, per germline. CDR3 length: 15 amino acids. Trimming cost V 0 bases and J 5 bases, with 14 bases left between them. This CDR3 reads CASSLGPWEGTEAFF. As DNA, the CDR3 is TGTGCCAGCAGCTTGGGACCCTGGGAGGGGACTGAAGCTTTCTTT.

The sample holds a few counts of this clonotype. CDR3 in DNA: TGTGCCAGCAGCCCAAATCCGGGGGAACAAGAGACCCAGTACTTC. Its translation is CASSPNPGEQETQYF. This rearrangement joins TRBV4-2 to TRBJ2-5, with a tentative D call TRBD2 (6 bases). V gave up 4 bases and J gave up 2 bases, with 14 bases separating them. Germline CDR1 and CDR2: LGHNA and YNFKEQ. The length of the CDR3 is 15 residues.

This chain connects TRBV6-6 to TRBJ1-1; D is ambiguous. Germline values: CDR1 MNHNY, CDR2 SVGAGI (reference sequence). The CDR3 is 12 amino acids. The germline V and J ends were trimmed by 6 bases and 3 bases, with 8 bases remaining between them. CDR3 residues: CASRLLDTEAFF. The CDR3 DNA reads as TGTGCCAGCAGGCTCCTTGACACTGAAGCTTTCTTT.

This clonotype has just a few counts. V is TRBV5-5 and J is TRBJ2-4; D may be TRBD2 (6 bases). The V end lost 4 bases, the J end lost 8 bases, and 13 bases lay between the germline ends. In germline, CDR1 is SGHKS, CDR2 YYEKEE (reference sequence). There are 13 residues in the CDR3. This CDR3 reads CASSPRSGDIQYF. Here the CDR3 DNA reads TGTGCCAGCAGCCCCCGTTCGGGGGACATTCAGTACTTC.

This clonotype has a count of ten or more. The chain recombines TRBV25-1 with TRBJ2-5; a possible D gene is TRBD2 (5 bases). The germline CDR1 and CDR2 sequences are MGHDK and SYGVNS. Trimming left V 1 base short and J 2 bases short, with 8 bases between. The CDR3 loop spans 14 amino acids. The CDR3 sequence is CASSEFREQETQYF. DNA of the CDR3: TGTGCCAGCAGTGAATTCCGGGAACAAGAGACCCAGTACTTC.

The chain couples TRBV6-5 to TRBJ2-7; D may correspond to TRBD1 or TRBD2 (5 bases each). This CDR3 has 15 amino acids. Germline V CDR1 and CDR2: MNHEY, SVGAGI. Trimming removed 2 bases from V and 4 bases from J, with 15 bases in between. CDR3: CASSYGFGGRYEQYF. The CDR3 DNA follows: TGTGCCAGCAGTTACGGGTTTGGGGGACGGTACGAGCAGTACTTC.

The gene calls are TRBV4-3 and TRBJ1-2, with D possibly matching TRBD1 (6 bases). The V end lost 3 bases, the J end lost 4 bases, and 15 bases lay between the germline ends. Germline assignment: CDR1 LGHNA and CDR2 YSLEER. The CDR3 consists of 15 residues. In nucleotides, the CDR3 is TGCGCCAGCAGCCATACCGGGACATACCTCTATGGCTACACCTTC. It encodes CASSHTGTYLYGYTF.

This clonotype was seen more than once but under ten times. This chain joins TRBV6-2 or TRBV6-3 and TRBJ2-5, with 13 nucleotides matching TRBD2. Losses at the gene ends were 5 bases for V and 3 bases for J; bases not matched to a gene: 30. The germline V gene has CDR1 MNHEY and CDR2 SVGEGT. The CDR3 covers 24 residues. DNA of the CDR3: TGTGCCAGCAGTCCGGGACTAGCGGGGTTGTTCCCCACCCACCTCTCAGGTGTGAAAGAGACCCAGTACTTC. Residues: CASSPGLAGLFPTHLSGVKETQYF.

The table lists this clonotype with many counts. This rearrangement joins TRBV20-1 to TRBJ2-1, with 8 bases identical to TRBD2. There are 14 residues in the CDR3. CDR1 is DFQATT and CDR2 is SNEGSKA in the germline V gene (reference sequence). Trimming took 1 base from V and 1 from J; bases not matched to a gene: 0. For the CDR3, the DNA is TGCAGTGCTAGAGTAGCGGGGTCCTACAATGAGCAGTTCTTC. Amino acid sequence: CSARVAGSYNEQFF.

The chain joins TRBV5-1 to TRBJ2-1; 10 positions match TRBD2. Trimming at V came to 1 base and at J to 4 bases, leaving 8 bases not matched to a gene. The length of the CDR3 is 17 residues. CDR1 is SGHRS and CDR2 is YFSETQ in the germline V gene. CDR3 nucleotides: TGCGCCAGCAGCTTGCCCAAGCGGGAGGGCCGGTACAATGAGCAGTTCTTC. This sequence encodes CASSLPKREGRYNEQFF.